This TCR beta chain was recorded in a study of T cells after yellow fever vaccination. This CDR3 region has 15 residues. CDR1 and CDR2 from the germline V gene are SGHRS and YFSETQ. With 0 bases removed from V and 0 bases from J, the gap between germline ends came to 7 bases. TCRdb itself ran the 5' RACE reads through MiXCR, one entry per CDR3 protein. The profile shows about 68,000 distinct CDR3 sequences, about 7% of them singletons. In its sample, this clonotype was seen many times. The chain recombines TRBV5-1 with TRBJ2-1; D is ambiguous. The TCR sequence derives from a man aged 18-30 years who received the YFV17D yellow fever vaccine. The sample in question was CD8+ T cells sorted from PBMCs, obtained roughly seven weeks after the first yellow fever vaccination. CDR3 sequence reads: CASSLGPSSYNEQFF. CDR3 nucleotides: TGCGCCAGCAGCTTGGGGCCGAGCTCCTACAATGAGCAGTTCTTC.